This T cell receptor beta chain comes out of a study of shared clonotypes between healthy human individuals. Notes on the study in general: Clonotype sharing across donors was expected to vary with sequencing depth.

With regard to this clone: Its cognate antigen is unknown.

Trimming pared 7 bases from V and 4 bases from J, leaving 10 bases between. This CDR3 is built from 12 residues. CDR1 and CDR2 from the germline V gene are SNHLY and FYNNEI. Using immunoSEQ multiplex PCR, the repertoire was profiled, and TCRdb retains in-frame clones only, with some absent. The sample shows under 600,000 clones, about 97% of them seen only once. Nashville, Tennessee was home to all donors, each a Caucasian adult. The clonotype originates from a woman aged 30 to 39 in good health. The rearrangement uses TRBV2 and TRBJ2-5, with D hard to call. Sample: naive CD4+ T cells sorted from blood. Subset specified: CD45RA+ positively selected. The CDR3 protein is CASTTFRETQYF. The CDR3 coding sequence is TGTGCCAGCACTACGTTCCGAGAGACCCAGTACTTC. The variable domain in full, with the rest retrieved from reference TRBV2 and TRBJ2-5, is EPEVTQTPSHQVTQMGQEVILRCVPISNHLYFYWYRQILGQKVEFLVSFYNNEISEKSEIFDDQFSVERPDGSNFTLKIRSTKLEDSAMYFCASTTFRETQYFGPGTRLLVL.